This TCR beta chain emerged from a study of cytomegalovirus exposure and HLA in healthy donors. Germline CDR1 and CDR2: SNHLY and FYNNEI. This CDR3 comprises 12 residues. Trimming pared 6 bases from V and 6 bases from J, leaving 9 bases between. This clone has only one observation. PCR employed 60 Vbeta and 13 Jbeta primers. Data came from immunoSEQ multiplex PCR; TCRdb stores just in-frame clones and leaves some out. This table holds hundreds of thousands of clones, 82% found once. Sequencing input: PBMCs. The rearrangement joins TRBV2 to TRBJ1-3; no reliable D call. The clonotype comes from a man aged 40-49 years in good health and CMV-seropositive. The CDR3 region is CASRTWVNTIYF. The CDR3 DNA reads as TGTGCCAGCAGGACTTGGGTAAACACCATATATTTT.